This is a list of T cell receptor beta chains from one sample in a study of lung T cells in sarcoidosis with Löfgren's syndrome. TCRdb recomputed calls from the reads with MiXCR, one row per CDR3 protein. Among approximately 270 distinct CDR3 sequences listed, roughly 25% were seen once. The specimen sequenced was CD4+ T cells from bronchoalveolar lavage. The receptors were sampled from a human donor with sarcoidosis (Löfgren's syndrome or another form), or a control subject (not recorded which). CDR3s include the opening cysteine and the closing phenylalanine or tryptophan. A D gene is named only where the DNA matches it firmly. Some rows have no size entry. The others give once, few or many, or a class for an expanded clone.

CDR3,DNA,length,size,D,V,J
CSVARDSGTDTQYF,TGCAGCGTTGCCAGGGATTCGGGCACAGATACGCAGTATTTT,14,large,NA,TRBV29-1,TRBJ2-3
CTSSYASQTGGLFF,TGTACCAGCAGTTATGCCAGCCAAACCGGGGGGCTGTTTTTT,14,NA,NA,TRBV6-5,TRBJ2-2
CASSAFSGYSYEQYF,TGTGCCAGCAGTGCTTTCTCAGGGTACTCCTACGAGCAGTACTTC,15,large,NA,TRBV25-1,TRBJ2-7
CASSPRKGSTDTQYF,TGTGCCAGCAGCCCACGGAAGGGTAGCACAGATACGCAGTATTTT,15,large,NA,TRBV11-1,TRBJ2-3
CSARRDTNTEAFF,TGCAGTGCTCGACGGGACACTAACACTGAAGCTTTCTTT,13,large,NA,TRBV20-1,TRBJ1-1
CATRVLDSSYNEQFF,TGTGCCACCAGGGTTCTCGACAGCTCCTACAATGAGCAGTTCTTC,15,hyperexpanded,NA,TRBV15,TRBJ2-1
CSAHPGSEAHYEQYF,TGCAGTGCCCATCCCGGGTCCGAGGCCCACTACGAGCAGTACTTC,15,large,NA,TRBV20-1,TRBJ2-7
CSARPIAGEQYF,TGCAGTGCTAGACCCATAGCGGGCGAGCAGTACTTC,12,large,TRBD2,TRBV20-1,TRBJ2-7
CASSQGPSSRQETQYF,TGCGCCAGCAGCCAAGGCCCCTCATCTCGGCAGGAGACCCAGTACTTC,16,large,NA,TRBV4-1,TRBJ2-5
CASSFHHTGELFF,TGTGCCAGCAGCTTTCACCACACCGGGGAGCTGTTTTTT,13,large,NA,TRBV7-2,TRBJ2-2
CASRRWTGVEAFF,TGTGCCAGCAGGCGGTGGACAGGGGTTGAAGCTTTCTTT,13,hyperexpanded,TRBD1,TRBV28,TRBJ1-1
CASSLWGTGDRTDTQYF,TGTGCCAGCAGTTTATGGGGGACAGGGGACCGCACAGATACGCAGTATTTT,17,hyperexpanded,TRBD1,TRBV27,TRBJ2-3
CSAPSQSSGRASFEEAQYF,TGCAGTGCTCCTAGTCAATCTAGCGGGAGGGCGAGTTTCGAAGAGGCCCAGTACTTC,19,large,TRBD2,TRBV20-1,TRBJ2-5
CASSPEWRAATEAFF,TGTGCCAGCAGCCCCGAATGGAGGGCCGCCACTGAAGCTTTCTTT,15,large,NA,TRBV6-1,TRBJ1-1
CASSARRLTYEQYF,TGTGCCAGCAGCGCACGACGCCTAACCTACGAGCAGTACTTC,14,large,NA,TRBV3-1,TRBJ2-7
CAISRDRGQFF,TGTGCCATCAGTAGGGACCGTGGGCAGTTCTTC,11,NA,NA,TRBV10-3,TRBJ2-1
CASSKLAASTDTQRF,TGCGCCAGCAGCAAACTAGCGGCTAGCACAGATACGCAGCGTTTT,15,NA,TRBD2,TRBV4-1,TRBJ2-3
CASSLYPRAGGFNEQFF,TGTGCCAGCAGCTTATACCCCCGCGCGGGAGGTTTCAATGAGCAGTTCTTC,17,medium-sized,TRBD2,TRBV7-2,TRBJ2-1
CASSIGGQGAKNIQYF,TGTGCCAGTAGTATCGGGGGCCAAGGGGCCAAAAACATTCAGTACTTC,16,NA,NA,TRBV19,TRBJ2-4
CASSLGRGEQYF,TGTGCCAGCAGCTTAGGTCGGGGCGAGCAGTACTTC,12,medium-sized,NA,TRBV7-2,TRBJ2-7
CASSEVWGTGANVLTF,TGTGCCAGCAGTGAAGTATGGGGGACTGGGGCCAACGTCCTGACTTTC,16,large,NA,TRBV25-1,TRBJ2-6